Listed below are T cell receptor beta chains from one sample, sequenced in a study of blood T cells in healthy people across ages. TCRdb reprocessed the 5' RACE reads via MiXCR and lists one record per CDR3 protein. The sample yields some 1.4 million distinct CDR3 sequences, approximately 40% seen once. Sequenced sample: blood. The receptors originated from a woman younger than 35 in good health. The CDR3 runs from the conserved cysteine through the conserved F or W.

v_call	j_call	cdr3_aa
TRBV20-1	TRBJ2-3	CSAQRGVRIRTDTQYF
TRBV15	TRBJ2-3	CATSRGGATGTQYF
TRBV25-1	TRBJ1-1	CASSDAGTAAEAFF
TRBV2	TRBJ2-7	CASHLEERDYEQYF
TRBV25-1	TRBJ1-1	CASSDPRGSNTEAFF
TRBV6-2/TRBV6-3	TRBJ2-7	CASTATSGAYEQYF
TRBV6-2/TRBV6-3	TRBJ2-3	CATTWTPSTDTQYF
TRBV24-1	TRBJ2-5	CATSDVGTGKGYGQYF
TRBV11-2	TRBJ1-5	CASSPGADQPQHF
TRBV5-1	TRBJ1-2	CARSRDPPMGYGYTF
TRBV21-1	TRBJ1-2	CASSKERGRPGYTF
TRBV12-3/TRBV12-4	TRBJ1-5	CASSVRVSNQPQHF
TRBV7-9	TRBJ2-3	CASSSVGSKAAGTQYF
TRBV4-1	TRBJ1-2	CTSSQDPRGGYTF
TRBV29-1	TRBJ2-3	CSANPTTSGTDTQYF
TRBV5-6	TRBJ2-3	CASSRSGTSGSRADTQYF
TRBV20-1	NA	CSARRDYNEQYF
TRBV6-5	TRBJ1-2	CAANRAANYGYTF
TRBV6-1	TRBJ2-1	CASRGLAGGLGGSYNEQFF
TRBV15	TRBJ2-4	CATSRGLAGTGVAKNIQYF
TRBV7-3	TRBJ2-3	CASSLLQRGMQYF
TRBV5-1	TRBJ2-7	CASSLGQGASSYEQYF
TRBV6-1	TRBJ1-1	CASLWNTEAFF
TRBV20-1	TRBJ1-1	CSASSPLGGRLNTEAFF
TRBV6-1	TRBJ1-6	CASRDRGGNSPLHF
TRBV15	TRBJ2-3	CATSIQADTQYF
TRBV20-1	TRBJ2-1	CSARGPSRSGNEQFF
TRBV6-5	TRBJ2-1	CASSYVGNEQFF
TRBV27	TRBJ2-1	CASSLYPGSDYNEQFF
TRBV9	TRBJ2-5	CASSAQGGGLQYF
TRBV20-1	TRBJ2-1	CNAKRAVGFNDEQFF
TRBV5-1	TRBJ1-1	CASRLPGTGDLNTEAFF
TRBV6-2/TRBV6-3	TRBJ1-5	CASSDSDRGNQPQHF
TRBV20-1	TRBJ2-1	CSAPHGLAGVNEQFF
TRBV7-9	TRBJ1-1	CASSSQTLNTEAFF
TRBV29-1	TRBJ2-7	CSVEDPSGSNDERYF
TRBV5-1	TRBJ2-1	CASSSQTSNYNEQFF
TRBV3-1	TRBJ2-3	CASSQAGMTQYF
TRBV7-9	TRBJ1-5	CASSPYSGTMSNQPQHF
TRBV12-3/TRBV12-4	TRBJ1-1	CASSWAVTEAFF